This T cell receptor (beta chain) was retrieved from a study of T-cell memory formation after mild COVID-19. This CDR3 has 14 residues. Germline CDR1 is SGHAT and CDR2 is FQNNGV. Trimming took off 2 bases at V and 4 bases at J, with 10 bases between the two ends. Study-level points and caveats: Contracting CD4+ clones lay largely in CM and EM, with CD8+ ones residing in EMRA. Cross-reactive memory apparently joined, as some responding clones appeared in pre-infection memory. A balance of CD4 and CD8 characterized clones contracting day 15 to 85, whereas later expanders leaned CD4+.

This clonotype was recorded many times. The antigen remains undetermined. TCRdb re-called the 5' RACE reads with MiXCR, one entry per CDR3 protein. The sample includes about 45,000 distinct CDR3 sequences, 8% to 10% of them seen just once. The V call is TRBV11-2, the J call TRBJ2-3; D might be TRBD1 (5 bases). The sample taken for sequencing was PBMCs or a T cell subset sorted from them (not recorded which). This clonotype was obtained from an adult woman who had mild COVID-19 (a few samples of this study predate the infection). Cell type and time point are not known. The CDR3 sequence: CASSLFQGADTQYF. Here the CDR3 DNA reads TGTGCCAGCAGCTTATTCCAGGGCGCAGATACGCAGTATTTT.